The 18 T cell receptor beta chains listed next were all sequenced from one sample in a study of cytomegalovirus exposure and HLA in healthy donors. PCR used 60 Vbeta primers and 13 Jbeta primers. Repertoires were generated with immunoSEQ multiplex PCR, while TCRdb's copy carries only in-frame clones and drops some. The table includes about 93,000 clones, roughly four fifths detected once. Material for sequencing was PBMCs. Every receptor here comes from a man aged 25 to 45 in good health and CMV-seronegative.

The count of this clone is one. The chain uses TRBV11-2 and TRBJ2-7, with TRBD1 matching 8 bases. V was pared by 5 bases and J by 3 bases, with 3 bases of the junction left unmatched. Per the germline V gene, CDR1 is SGHAT and CDR2 is FQNNGV. This CDR3 contains 13 residues. The CDR3 loop is CASSPDRGYEQYF. In DNA form, the CDR3 reads TGTGCCAGCAGCCCAGACAGGGGCTACGAGCAGTACTTC.

The J gene is TRBJ1-5, the V gene TRBV19, with a weak D call TRBD1 (6 bases). The V end was cut by 3 bases, the J end by 0 bases, with 18 bases between. Germline loops: CDR1 LNHDA, CDR2 SQIVND (reference sequence). The CDR3 contains 18 residues. In DNA form, the CDR3 reads TGTGCCAGTAGTATGGACAGCGCCAGGGGATATAGCAATCAGCCCCAGCATTTT. Translated: CASSMDSARGYSNQPQHF.

This chain connects TRBV11-2 to TRBJ2-7; D may be TRBD1 (6 bases). This CDR3 is 14 amino acids long. The ends were cut back, 5 bases at V and 0 bases at J, with 11 bases in the middle. Germline V gene lookup returns CDR1 SGHAT and CDR2 FQNNGV. CDR3 sequence reads: CASSPDRSSYEQYF. The CDR3 coding sequence is TGTGCCAGCAGCCCGGACAGAAGCTCCTACGAGCAGTACTTC.

This clone appeared once. The chain carries TRBV15 and TRBJ1-1; D uncertain. This CDR3 comprises 18 residues. V shed 0 bases and J shed 1 base, with 18 bases lying between them. Germline lookup yields CDR1 LNHNV and CDR2 YYDKDF (reference sequence). The CDR3 here is CATSRDPQLERWNTEAFF. The CDR3 DNA is TGTGCCACCAGCAGAGATCCTCAACTGGAGCGGTGGAACACTGAAGCTTTCTTT.

The table lists this clone with a count of one. The chain recombines TRBV14 with TRBJ2-7; TRBD1 agrees at 7 bases. The CDR3 extends over 17 amino acids. CDR1 SGHDN and CDR2 FVKESK come from the germline V gene. Unmatched junction bases numbered 17, after V lost 3 bases and J lost 6 bases. The CDR3 protein is CASSHAGTASGACEQYV. CDR3 coding DNA: TGTGCCAGCAGCCACGCCGGGACAGCCTCAGGGGCATGCGAGCAGTACGTC.

The chain combines TRBV6-6 with TRBJ1-1; the D gene is possibly TRBD1 (5 bases). V was trimmed by 8 bases and J by 0 bases, leaving 13 bases between them. Germline V gives CDR1 MNHNY, CDR2 SVGAGI (reference sequence). The CDR3 loop spans 14 amino acids. Here the CDR3 DNA reads TGTGCCAGCTTCCGGGACTCCTTGAACACTGAAGCTTTCTTT. Its protein is CASFRDSLNTEAFF.

About this clone: The sample holds other DNA sequences that translate to the same CDR3. V gene TRBV7-9 combines with J gene TRBJ1-1, with D unclear. V lost 1 base, J lost 1 base, and 4 bases lay in between. Looked up from germline, CDR1 is SEHNR and CDR2 is FQNEAQ (reference sequence). The CDR3 length is 13 residues. Here the CDR3 DNA reads TGTGCCAGCAGCTTAGACAGGAACACTGAAGCTTTCTTT. Translating it yields CASSLDRNTEAFF. Full variable domain (missing parts from reference TRBV7-9 and TRBJ1-1): DTGVSQNPRHKITKRGQNVTFRCDPISEHNRLYWYRQTLGQGPEFLTYFQNEAQLEKSRLLSDRFSAERPKGSFSTLEIQRTEQGDSAMYLCASSLDRNTEAFFGQGTRLTVV.

J is TRBJ2-1 and V is TRBV5-1; D might be TRBD1 (6 bases). Germline lookup yields CDR1 SGHRS and CDR2 YFSETQ. CDR3 length: 16 residues. Trimming removed 4 bases from V and 0 bases from J, with 14 bases in between. CDR3 DNA sequence: TGCGCCAGCAGCGCCACAGGGCAGAGCTCCTACAATGAGCAGTTCTTC. The encoded protein is CASSATGQSSYNEQFF.

This clone was observed a handful of times. The rearrangement uses TRBV29-1 and TRBJ2-7; TRBD1 might be the D (6 bases). The V end lost 5 bases, the J end lost 2 bases, and 13 bases lay between the germline ends. This CDR3 has 13 amino acids. Germline lookup yields CDR1 SQVTM and CDR2 ANQGSEA. CDR3 loop: CSVIRAGAYEQYF. The DNA for the CDR3 is TGCAGCGTTATCAGGGCAGGGGCCTACGAGCAGTACTTC.

This chain joins TRBV19 and TRBJ1-5, with 8 bases that match TRBD1. V lost 4 bases and J lost 7; bases outside the gene matches: 9. Germline V CDR1 and CDR2: LNHDA, SQIVND (reference sequence). The CDR3 contains 15 residues. In DNA, the CDR3 is TGTGCCAGTAGTACACGGGACAGGACGGAACAGCCCCAGCATTTT. Translating gives CASSTRDRTEQPQHF. Filled out from reference TRBV19 and TRBJ1-5, the complete variable domain reads DGGITQSPKYLFRKEGQNVTLSCEQNLNHDAMYWYRQDPGQGLRLIYYSQIVNDFQKGDIAEGYSVSREKKESFPLTVTSAQKNPTAFYLCASSTRDRTEQPQHFGDGTRLSIL.

The rearrangement joins TRBV7-9 to TRBJ1-3; D unclear. CDR1 and CDR2 from the germline V gene are SEHNR and FQNEAQ (reference sequence). The CDR3 length is 16 residues. V lost 0 bases to trimming and J lost 0 bases, with 9 bases between them. The CDR3 spells CASSLARRLSGNTIYF. The CDR3 DNA reads as TGTGCCAGCAGCTTAGCTAGGAGGCTCTCTGGAAACACCATATATTTT.

The V call is TRBV27, the J call TRBJ1-2; weak D call: TRBD1 (6 bases). The germline CDR1 and CDR2 sequences are MNHEY and SMNVEV (reference sequence). Trimming pared 3 bases from V and 8 bases from J, leaving 16 bases between. The CDR3 spans 14 residues. CDR3 residues: CASSFQWGGFGYTF. For the CDR3, the DNA is TGTGCCAGCAGTTTCCAGTGGGGGGGCTTCGGCTACACCTTC.

The rearrangement uses TRBV6-6 and TRBJ1-4; 9 nucleotides match TRBD1. J lost 4 bases, V lost 5 bases, and 8 bases had no gene match. This CDR3 has 16 amino acids. Germline V gene data show CDR1 as MNHNY and CDR2 as SVGAGI (reference sequence). This CDR3 is CASSILTGGGNEKLFF. CDR3 DNA: TGTGCCAGCAGTATCCTAACAGGGGGCGGTAATGAAAAACTGTTTTTT.

The gene calls are TRBV7-8 and TRBJ1-2; D remains unclear. The ends were cut back, 2 bases at V and 3 bases at J, with 10 bases in the middle. Germline assignment: CDR1 SGHVS and CDR2 FQNEAQ. This CDR3 is built from 14 residues. This CDR3 is CASSLPGADYGYTF. CDR3 coding DNA: TGTGCCAGCAGCTTACCGGGAGCTGACTATGGCTACACCTTC.

The rearrangement links TRBV9 to TRBJ1-1, with D maybe TRBD1 (5 bases). The CDR3 is 15 amino acids. V was shortened by 4 bases and J by 5 bases, with 18 bases between the two germline ends. The germline V gene has CDR1 SGDLS and CDR2 YYNGEE. The CDR3 region is CASSPSLGGGTEAFF. CDR3 coding DNA: TGTGCCAGCAGCCCTTCATTGGGGGGAGGGACTGAAGCTTTCTTT. Supplemented by reference TRBV9 and TRBJ1-1, the full variable domain reads DSGVTQTPKHLITATGQRVTLRCSPRSGDLSVYWYQQSLDQGLQFLIQYYNGEERAKGNILERFSAQQFPDLHSELNLSSLELGDSALYFCASSPSLGGGTEAFFGQGTRLTVV.

J is TRBJ2-7 and V is TRBV7-2; 11 nucleotides match TRBD2. Germline CDR1 reads SGHTA; CDR2 reads FQGNSA. V was clipped by 5 bases and J by 4 bases; unmatched bases: 7. CDR3 size: 15 residues. CDR3 amino acids: CASSLLAGADYEQYV. The CDR3 bases are TGTGCCAGCAGCCTACTAGCGGGGGCGGATTACGAGCAGTACGTC.

The chain combines TRBV19 with TRBJ1-1; the D gene is possibly TRBD1 (5 bases). This CDR3 comprises 15 residues. Germline CDR1 reads LNHDA; CDR2 reads SQIVND (reference sequence). V was clipped by 3 bases and J by 0 bases, with 11 bases between them. The CDR3 protein is CASSMWGGMNTEAFF. DNA for the CDR3: TGTGCCAGTAGTATGTGGGGCGGGATGAACACTGAAGCTTTCTTT.

The chain couples TRBV13 to TRBJ2-7; TRBD1 aligns across 8 bases. The CDR3 spans 13 residues. Germline-derived CDR1 and CDR2 are PRHDT and FYEKMQ (reference sequence). The ends lost 5 bases at V and 6 bases at J; junction bases unmatched: 6. CDR3 region: CASSLDRASEQYF. DNA of the CDR3: TGTGCCAGCAGCCTGGACAGGGCCTCCGAGCAGTACTTC.